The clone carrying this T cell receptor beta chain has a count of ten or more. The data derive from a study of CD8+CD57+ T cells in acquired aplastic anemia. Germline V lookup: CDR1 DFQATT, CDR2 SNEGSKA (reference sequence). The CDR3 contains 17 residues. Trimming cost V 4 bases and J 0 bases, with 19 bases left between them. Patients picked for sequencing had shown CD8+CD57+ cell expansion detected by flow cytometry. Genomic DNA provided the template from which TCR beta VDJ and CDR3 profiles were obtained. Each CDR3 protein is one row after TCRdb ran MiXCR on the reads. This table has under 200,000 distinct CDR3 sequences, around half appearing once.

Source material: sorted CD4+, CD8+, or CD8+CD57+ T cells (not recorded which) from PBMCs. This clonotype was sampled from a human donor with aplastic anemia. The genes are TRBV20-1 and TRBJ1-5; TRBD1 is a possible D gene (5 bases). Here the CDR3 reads CSATFDLGTYSNQPQHF. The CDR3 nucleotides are TGCAGTGCTACATTTGATTTAGGGACCTATAGCAATCAGCCCCAGCATTTT.